This section outlines one T cell receptor beta chain sequence together with its context. What this receptor recognizes is not known. Base qualities are missing; no much larger clone stands one base away. Peripheral blood CD8+ and CD4+ T cells from healthy donors, Susac syndrome patients and multiple sclerosis patients were profiled by high-throughput TCR beta sequencing. Healthy donors were age- and sex-matched controls. CD8+ TEMRA cells were enriched by FACS, while bulk CD8+ and CD4+ T cells were purified by magnetic negative isolation. Blood was collected in EDTA tubes and processed within 24 hours, with PBMCs isolated through density gradient centrifugation. PBMCs intended for TCR sequencing were frozen in liquid nitrogen and were later thawed in a 37 degrees C water bath. The sorted or isolated CD4+, CD8+ and CD8+ TEMRA cells reached a purity of at least 90%. This specimen comes from a study of CD8 T cells in Susac syndrome (dated by TCRdb to 2018 to 2020). As for the study more broadly: The study used repertoire sequencing to test whether antigen drove CD8+ T cell activation and differentiation in Susac syndrome. General study outcomes and caveats: The number of individuals in the TCR sequencing and HLA analysis was recognized as being relatively small.

Looking up the germline V gene yields CDR1 SGHDT and CDR2 YYEEEE. The CDR3 has 11 amino acids, counting the end cysteine and phenylalanine. The CDR3 DNA has 33 bases and is translated from base 1. Trimming removed 9 bases from V and 9 bases from J, leaving 10 bases between the germline ends. RNA was extracted using the RNeasy kit, and 0.5 to 1 microgram was reverse transcribed with random hexamers. The immunoSEQ multiplex PCR assay, which covers 54 Vbeta and 13 Jbeta segments, was used to amplify TCR beta CDR3 regions. To correct PCR amplification bias, a synthetic template baseline was used for both primer optimization and computational correction. As for the authors' bioinformatics: Reads were annotated to V, D and J genes per IMGT and analyzed with immunoSEQ Analyzer, keeping only productive sequences. To calculate clonality, Shannon entropy was normalized by log2 of the number of productive unique sequences and then subtracted from one. For each patient and control, public and private clones were evaluated within the 100 most prevalent clones. Clones were defined as Susac-specific when absent from the healthy and MS cohorts, from approximately 1,100 published viral clones and from other ImmuneACCESS disease sequences. TCRdb passed the public sequencing reads through fastp at Q25 and MiXCR, retaining productive beta sequences. Records with the same CDR3 protein are collapsed into one entry carrying the most frequent genes and DNA. It is TCRdb's table, rather than the study itself, that gives the V and J calls and clone size. The sample table holds 150,000 to 200,000 distinct CDR3 sequences, of which about 91% were seen once. Approximately 0.082% of the sample is held by the ten biggest clonotypes.

The receptor's source is a human donor in good health. Rearrangement joined TRBV5-6 to TRBJ1-6, and TRBD1 may be the D gene, going by 6 matching bases. Sequencing input: CD4+ T cells from PBMCs. The CDR3 region: CATYRASPLHF. The bases read TGTGCCACCTACAGGGCTTCACCCCTCCACTTT.